The clone carrying this T cell receptor (beta chain) was observed at least ten times. Repertoires were generated with immunoSEQ multiplex PCR, while TCRdb's copy carries only in-frame clones and drops some. Here the sample spans over a million clones, 60% to 80% being singletons. Each sample came from a Caucasian adult donor living in Nashville, Tennessee. This CDR3 is 18 amino acids long. Trimming stripped 5 bases from V and 0 bases from J, with 17 bases between. The germline V gene encodes CDR1 SGHTA and CDR2 FQGNSA. This specimen comes from a study of shared clonotypes between healthy human individuals.

The receptor was derived from a man aged 18 to 35 in good health. Sequenced: memory CD4+ T cells sorted from blood. Subset specified: CD45RA-negative fraction. V usage is TRBV7-2 and J usage is TRBJ2-6, with a tentative D call TRBD1 (6 bases). CDR3 bases: TGTGCCAGCAGCGGCAAAGGGGGTGACGGCTCTGGGGCCAACGTCCTGACTTTC. Protein: CASSGKGGDGSGANVLTF.